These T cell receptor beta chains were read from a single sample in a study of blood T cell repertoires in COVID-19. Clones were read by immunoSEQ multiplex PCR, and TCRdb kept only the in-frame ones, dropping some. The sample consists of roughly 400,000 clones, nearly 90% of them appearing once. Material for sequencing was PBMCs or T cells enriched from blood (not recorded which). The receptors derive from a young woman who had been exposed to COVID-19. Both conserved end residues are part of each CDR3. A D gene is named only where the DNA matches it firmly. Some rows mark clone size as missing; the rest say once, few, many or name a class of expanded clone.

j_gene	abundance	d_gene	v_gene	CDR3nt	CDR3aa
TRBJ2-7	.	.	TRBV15	TGTGCCACCAGCAGAGATCAAGGAGGGTACGAGCAGTACTTC	CATSRDQGGYEQYF
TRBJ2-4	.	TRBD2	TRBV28	TGTGCCAGCAGTCGATCTAGCGGGGTAAACATTCAGTACTTC	CASSRSSGVNIQYF
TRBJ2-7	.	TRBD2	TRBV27	TGTGCCAGCAGTTTAAGTGTTGCGGGAGCCTCCCTCCGTGGCGAGCAGTACTTC	CASSLSVAGASLRGEQYF
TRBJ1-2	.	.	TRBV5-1	TGCGCCAGCAGCCAGGGACTTAACTATGGCTACACCTTC	CASSQGLNYGYTF
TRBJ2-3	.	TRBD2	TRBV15	TGTGCCACCAGCAACGGGGGGGGATTCACAGATACGCAGTATTTT	CATSNGGGFTDTQYF
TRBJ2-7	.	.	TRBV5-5	TGTGCCAGCAGCTTGACTAGTAATAAGTTCTACGAGCAGTACTTC	CASSLTSNKFYEQYF
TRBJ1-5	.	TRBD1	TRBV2	TGTGCCAGCAGTGACCGGGACAGGGGGCTGGGCAATCAGCCCCAGCATTTT	CASSDRDRGLGNQPQHF
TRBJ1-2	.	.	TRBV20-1	TGCAGTGCTAGTAATCCGTATGGCTACACCTTC	CSASNPYGYTF
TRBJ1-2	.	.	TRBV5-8	TGTGCCAGCATCGGCTGGGGGGTTAACTATGGCTACACCTTC	CASIGWGVNYGYTF
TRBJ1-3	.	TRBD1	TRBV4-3	TGCGCCAGCAGCCAAGCCGGGACAGGGGGCGGAAACACCATATATTTT	CASSQAGTGGGNTIYF
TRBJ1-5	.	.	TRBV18	TGTGCCAGCTCACCGAACGGAGGTGTAAACAATCAGCCCCAGCATTTT	CASSPNGGVNNQPQHF
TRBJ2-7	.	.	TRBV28	TGTGCCAGCCTAGGGGGACGCGAGCAGTACTTC	CASLGGREQYF
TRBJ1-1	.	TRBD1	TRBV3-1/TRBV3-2	TGTGCCAGCAGGCCAAACAGGGGGAACACTGAAGCTTTCTTT	CASRPNRGNTEAFF
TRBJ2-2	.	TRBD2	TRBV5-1	TGCGCCAGCAGCTTGAGGACTAGCGGCACCGGGGAGCTGTTTTTT	CASSLRTSGTGELFF
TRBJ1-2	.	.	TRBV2	TGTGCCAGCAGTGAACAACTCGGCTACACCTTC	CASSEQLGYTF
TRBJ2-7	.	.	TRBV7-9	TGTGCCAGCAGCCAGGGACTCGCCCCTTTCGAGCAGTACTTC	CASSQGLAPFEQYF
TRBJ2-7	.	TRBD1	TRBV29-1	TGCAGCGTTACAGGGGGGGAGCAGTACTTC	CSVTGGEQYF
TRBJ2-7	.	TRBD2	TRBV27	TGTGCCAGCCGGGGGGAAGGGCTTACCTACGAGCAGTACTTC	CASRGEGLTYEQYF
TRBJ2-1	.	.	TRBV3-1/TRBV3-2	TGTGCCAGCAGCCAAGCTAGGAACTCCTACAATGAGCAGTTCTTC	CASSQARNSYNEQFF
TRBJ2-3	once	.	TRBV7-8	TGTGCCAGCAGCTCTGAGGGGGCAGATACGCAGTATTTT	CASSSEGADTQYF
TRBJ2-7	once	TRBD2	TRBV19	TGTGCCAGTAAAGATATCGGGGGGAACGGCGAGCAGTACTTC	CASKDIGGNGEQYF
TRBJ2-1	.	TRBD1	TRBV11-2	TGTGCCAGCAGCTTAGTAGAGACAGGGTCAAGATGGTTTCATGAGCAGTTCTTC	CASSLVETGSRWFHEQFF
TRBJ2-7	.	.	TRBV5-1	TGCGCCAGCAGCTTGGAGGAGCCTCCCTACGAGCAGTACTTC	CASSLEEPPYEQYF
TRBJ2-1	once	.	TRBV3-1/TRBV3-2	TGTGCCAGCAGCCAAGATCGGGTTTTAATTATGGGGGCTGAGCAGTTCTTC	CASSQDRVLIMGAEQFF
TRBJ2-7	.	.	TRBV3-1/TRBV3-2	TGTGCCAGCAGCCAAGGACGAGGGAGAGAGCAGTACTTC	CASSQGRGREQYF
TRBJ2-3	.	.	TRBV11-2	.	CASSLTSGIHFGTDTQYF
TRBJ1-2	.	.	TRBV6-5	TGTGCCAGCAGTTGGGGCGACTACTATGGCTACACCTTC	CASSWGDYYGYTF
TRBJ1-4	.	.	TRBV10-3	TGTGCCATCAGTGAGGGCCCCCTAAAACTGTTTTTT	CAISEGPLKLFF
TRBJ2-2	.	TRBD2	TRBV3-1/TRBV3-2	TGTGCCAGCAGCCGGACTAGCGGTAACACCGGGGAGCTGTTTTTT	CASSRTSGNTGELFF
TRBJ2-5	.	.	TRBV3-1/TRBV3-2	TGTGCCAGCAGCCACTCAGCGCCCAGGGAAGAGACCCAGTACTTC	CASSHSAPREETQYF
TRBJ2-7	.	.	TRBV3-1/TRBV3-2	TGTGCCAGCAGCCAAGCGACAGGTGGCTACGAGCAGTACTTC	CASSQATGGYEQYF
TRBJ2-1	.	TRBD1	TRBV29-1	TGCAGCGTCCGTGGGGACAGGGGTTACAATGAGCAGTTCTTC	CSVRGDRGYNEQFF
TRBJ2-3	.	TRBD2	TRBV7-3	TGTGCCAGCAGCACTAGCGGGGGGTCGTGGGCAGATACGCAGTATTTT	CASSTSGGSWADTQYF
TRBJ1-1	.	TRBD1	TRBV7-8	TGTGCCAGCAGCTTAGATATCGGGCAGGGGGTGGACACTGAAGCTTTCTTT	CASSLDIGQGVDTEAFF
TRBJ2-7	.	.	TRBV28	TGTGCCAGCAGTTCCTCCTACAGTCCTGGTTCCTACGAGCAGTACTTC	CASSSSYSPGSYEQYF
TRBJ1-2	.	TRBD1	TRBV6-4	TGTGCCAGCAGCCAGACAGGGGGCTTTCACGGCTACACCTTC	CASSQTGGFHGYTF
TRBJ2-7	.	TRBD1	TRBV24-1	TGTGCCACCAGTGAAACAGGGGACCCCTACGAGCAGTACTTC	CATSETGDPYEQYF
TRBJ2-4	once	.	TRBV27	TGTGCCAGCAGCCCAGGGGGGGCCAAAAACATTCAGTACTTC	CASSPGGAKNIQYF
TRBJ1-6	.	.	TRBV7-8	TGTGCCAGCAGCTTAGCGAGGGTTGTCAGTAATTCACCCCTCCACTTT	CASSLARVVSNSPLHF